This TCR beta chain was sequenced in a study of blood T cell repertoires in COVID-19 (dated by TCRdb to the early 2020s). About the investigation overall: Collaborator samples came from the United States, Italy and Spain and covered acute and convalescent phases of COVID-19. The material from the prospective study consisted of cDNA or gDNA derived from T cells, B-cell-depleted T cells, or PBMCs. Deeply sampled blood TCRbeta repertoires from subjects exposed to, actively infected with, or recovered from COVID-19 were included in the dataset. The repertoires were released in a freely available public database meant as a resource for research on the immune response to SARS-CoV-2. The samples were drawn from two sources: the first 160 participants of the ongoing ImmuneRACE study, and 1,254 subjects contributed by 6 global collaborators. The sample metadata nearly always contained a de-identified subject ID, COVID-19 status, age in years and sex. HLA class I and class II types, where available, came from metadata supplied by the sample provider rather than from assay-based typing. Broader findings and caveats from the paper: The quantity of clinical and demographic metadata differed by source and by participant and was supplied without curation.

Points on this clone: Its specific antigen is unknown. Per-base qualities were not stored, and no clone one base away is much larger.

Collaborating institutions collected whole blood in K2EDTA tubes following their own protocols. For TCRbeta analysis, collaborators shipped samples in one of three forms: frozen whole blood, isolated PBMCs, or DNA extracted from either of those sample types. The CDR3 goes from the cysteine to the phenylalanine over 16 residues. This entry keeps only the CDR3 DNA: 48 bases, framed from base 1. V trim: 2 bases; J trim: 0 bases; unmatched bases: 6. As encoded in the germline V gene, CDR1 is KGHSH while CDR2 is LQKENI. TCRbeta CDR3 regions were amplified from genomic DNA using the immunoSEQ Assay, a bias-controlled multiplex PCR. As for how the authors treated the data: Within the assay, amplification of reference gene primers was used to estimate how many nucleated cells each sample contained. Sequence reads were collapsed and filtered to measure the absolute abundance of every unique TCRbeta CDR3 rearrangement. For each sample, productive Simpson clonality was calculated by taking the square root of Simpson's diversity index across productive rearrangements. The table was pulled from immuneACCESS by TCRdb, which kept in-frame rearrangements only. Such tables lose some clones; where checked, under half of the loss comes from unresolved V genes, and the rest has no known cause. That table supplies the V and J calls and clone size; D and trimming were determined from the DNA. The sample table contains 50,000 or so clones; only one count was recorded for more than 85% of them. Around a tenth of the sample lies in the top ten.

This TCR derives from a woman at least 80 years old with acute or convalescent COVID-19. Sequencing was carried out using peripheral blood. The V and J genes are TRBV18 and TRBJ1-2; 7 central bases correspond to TRBD1. The sequence in DNA is TGTGCCAGCTCACCAACAGGGGACGGCCCTAACTATGGCTACACCTTC. This sequence encodes CASSPTGDGPNYGYTF.